One and the same sample provided the 15 T cell receptor beta chains below, sequenced in a study of memory CD4+ T cells and cytomegalovirus serostatus. Single viable CD3+CD4+CD8-CD45RO+ cells were sorted as the memory CD4+ T cells. Assay: immunoSEQ multiplex PCR; the TCRdb copy retains only in-frame clones and omits some. The sample has some 49,000 clones; around 78% are singletons. Sequencing input: memory CD4+ T cells from blood. These receptors all come from an adult in good health and CMV-seronegative.

This chain connects TRBV6-5 to TRBJ2-1; D call uncertain. The CDR3 consists of 14 residues. Germline CDR1 reads MNHEY; CDR2 reads SVGAGI. V lost 4 bases and J lost 7, with 14 bases in between. The CDR3 here is CASSSLRERNEQFF. CDR3 DNA sequence: TGTGCCAGCAGTTCGCTAAGGGAAAGGAATGAGCAGTTCTTC.

The chain carries TRBV18 and TRBJ2-5, with D perhaps matching TRBD2 (5 bases). Germline CDR1 and CDR2: KGHSH and LQKENI. This CDR3 spans 13 amino acids. The V end was cut by 6 bases, the J end by 2 bases, with 10 bases between. CDR3 nucleotides: TGTGCCAGCTCTCGCCGGGAACAAGAGACCCAGTACTTC. This encodes CASSRREQETQYF.

The chain recombines TRBV28 with TRBJ2-6; 7 bases are a match to TRBD1. The CDR3 covers 16 residues. Germline lookup yields CDR1 MDHEN and CDR2 SYDVKM. V gave up 6 bases and J gave up 0 bases; unmatched junction bases: 5. The CDR3 here is CASSSGQLSGANVLTF. CDR3 DNA: TGTGCCAGCAGCTCGGGACAGCTCTCTGGGGCCAACGTCCTGACTTTC.

In this sample, this clone turned up a few times. The gene calls are TRBV7-2 and TRBJ2-7; 7 bases agree with TRBD2. J was trimmed by 2 bases and V by 3 bases; bases with no gene match: 4. CDR1 SGHTA and CDR2 FQGNSA come from the germline V gene. There are 14 residues in the CDR3. CDR3 sequence: CASSLGGRPYEQYF. CDR3 coding DNA: TGTGCCAGCAGCTTGGGCGGGAGACCCTACGAGCAGTACTTC.

The rearrangement links TRBV29-1 to TRBJ2-5; 7 bases fit TRBD1. Germline CDR1 SQVTM, CDR2 ANQGSEA. The CDR3 loop spans 13 amino acids. J gave up 0 bases and V 4 bases, and 2 bases lay outside the gene matches. CDR3 bases: TGCAGCGTTGTTGGACAGGACCAAGAGACCCAGTACTTC. It translates to CSVVGQDQETQYF.

The CDR3 nucleotides read TGTGCCAGCACAGCCACTCCCCACGATGGCTACACCTTC. It specifies CASTATPHDGYTF. This chain uses TRBV9 with TRBJ1-2; D gene unclear. The V gene lost 6 bases and the J gene lost 6 bases, with 15 bases spanning the gap. Germline V CDR1 and CDR2: SGDLS, YYNGEE. There are 13 residues in the CDR3.

This clone was detected a few times. The chain couples TRBV28 to TRBJ1-5, with 8 bases that match TRBD1. The V gene end was trimmed by 6 bases and the J gene end by 6 bases; junction bases not matched to a gene: 13. This CDR3 is built from 16 residues. Per the germline V gene, CDR1 is MDHEN and CDR2 is SYDVKM. CDR3 residues: CASSLNAQGVGQPQHF. CDR3 sequence (DNA): TGTGCCAGCAGCCTGAACGCACAGGGGGTAGGTCAGCCCCAGCATTTT.

The chain employs TRBV19 and TRBJ1-3, with 10 bases aligning to TRBD1. V shed 8 bases, J shed 6 bases, and the junction held 7 bases outside the gene matches. CDR1 is LNHDA and CDR2 is SQIVND in the germline V gene (reference sequence). The CDR3 has 14 amino acids. CDR3 nucleotide sequence: TGTGCCAGTGCCGGGACAGGGGCTGAAAACACCATATATTTT. Translated: CASAGTGAENTIYF.

The chain employs TRBV18 and TRBJ2-3; the D is unclear. Trimming shortened V by 5 bases and J by 3 bases, and 15 bases separated the two germline ends. This CDR3 contains 15 residues. Germline lookup yields CDR1 KGHSH and CDR2 LQKENI. For the CDR3, the DNA is TGTGCCAGCTCATCCGAAAGGGTGGCGACAGATACGCAGTATTTT. Amino acid sequence: CASSSERVATDTQYF.

The chain has TRBV30 and TRBJ1-4; D is unclear. This CDR3 has 12 residues. Trimming pared 1 base from V and 10 bases from J, leaving 10 bases between. CDR1 is GTSNPN and CDR2 is SVGIG in the germline V gene (reference sequence). The CDR3 is CAWSAQGRKLFF. The CDR3 coding sequence is TGTGCCTGGAGTGCTCAAGGTAGAAAACTGTTTTTT.

The chain uses TRBV9 and TRBJ1-1; D gene ambiguous. The CDR3 totals 13 residues. Trimming stripped 4 bases from V and 1 base from J, with 8 bases between. Germline assignment: CDR1 SGDLS and CDR2 YYNGEE. CDR3 in DNA: TGTGCCAGCAGCCGAGTGAGGAACACTGAAGCTTTCTTT. As protein: CASSRVRNTEAFF. Variable domain in full (rest from reference TRBV9 and TRBJ1-1): DSGVTQTPKHLITATGQRVTLRCSPRSGDLSVYWYQQSLDQGLQFLIQYYNGEERAKGNILERFSAQQFPDLHSELNLSSLELGDSALYFCASSRVRNTEAFFGQGTRLTVV.

The chain links TRBV27 to TRBJ1-4; TRBD1 matches 7 bases. The CDR3 extends over 14 amino acids. The V gene end was trimmed by 5 bases and the J gene end by 7 bases; junction bases not matched to a gene: 7. Per the germline V gene, CDR1 is MNHEY and CDR2 is SMNVEV (reference sequence). CDR3 loop: CASSNRGAAEKLFF. The CDR3 coding sequence is TGTGCCAGCAGTAACAGGGGAGCAGCTGAAAAACTGTTTTTT.

This clone appeared a few times. The V gene is TRBV29-1, the J gene TRBJ2-2; possible D gene TRBD1, 6 bases. The CDR3 extends over 14 amino acids. Germline V gene sequence: CDR1 SQVTM, CDR2 ANQGSEA. V lost 6 bases, J lost 1 base, and 12 bases lay in between. The CDR3 region has the DNA TGCAGCGTCCAGGGGAAGAAGAACACCGGGGAGCTGTTTTTT. Translated, it gives CSVQGKKNTGELFF.

The chain recombines TRBV2 with TRBJ1-6; no clear D gene. This CDR3 spans 14 amino acids. Trimming removed 5 bases at V and 10 bases at J, with 15 bases between. Germline CDR1 reads SNHLY; CDR2 reads FYNNEI. The CDR3 protein is CASSLSEHPSPLHF. DNA of the CDR3: TGTGCCAGCAGTTTATCAGAACACCCATCACCCCTCCACTTT.

The J gene is TRBJ2-1, the V gene TRBV5-1, with TRBD2 matching over 9 bases. The CDR3 is made up of 16 amino acids. V was pared by 7 bases and J by 2 bases, with 10 bases of the junction left unmatched. Per germline, CDR1 SGHRS and CDR2 YFSETQ. Here the CDR3 DNA reads TGCGCCAGCGCCTTGGACGGGACTAGCACCTACAATGAGCAGTTCTTC. Translation gives CASALDGTSTYNEQFF.